These T cell receptor beta chains were read from a single sample in a study of control samples from healthy donors and cancer patients. Some clones are missing from TCRdb's copy, which holds only in-frame ones; the method was immunoSEQ multiplex PCR. The table shows more than 95,000 clones, with 85% to 95% occurring only once. Sequenced input: blood. Receptors were obtained from a man aged 25 to 40 in good health. Each CDR3 is given with its conserved first and last residue. A D gene is named only where the DNA matches it firmly. Clone size is not always given. Where it is, it says once, few, many or a class for expanded clones.

D gene,clone size,V gene,J gene,CDR3 protein,CDR3 DNA
.,.,TRBV11-2,TRBJ2-5,CASSFQWGTQETQYF,TGTGCCAGCAGCTTTCAGTGGGGCACGCAAGAGACCCAGTACTTC
.,.,TRBV19,TRBJ2-6,CASQLVAGANVLTF,TGTGCCAGTCAATTGGTTGCTGGGGCCAACGTCCTGACTTTC
.,.,TRBV5-1,TRBJ2-2,CASSGTPNQNTGELFF,TGCGCCAGCAGCGGGACACCGAACCAGAACACCGGGGAGCTGTTTTTT
TRBD2,.,TRBV5-1,TRBJ2-3,CASSRLPSGGAEGSDTQYF,TGCGCCAGCAGCAGACTTCCTAGCGGGGGGGCCGAGGGCTCAGATACGCAGTATTTT
TRBD2,.,TRBV9,TRBJ2-7,CASSPLAGTAYEQYF,TGTGCCAGCAGCCCCCTAGCGGGGACGGCCTACGAGCAGTACTTC
.,.,TRBV9,TRBJ1-2,CASSRYGYTF,TGTGCCAGCAGCCGCTATGGCTACACCTTC
.,.,TRBV19,TRBJ1-6,CASSIEGLTPHF,TGTGCCAGTAGTATAGAAGGACTAACCCCCCACTTT
.,.,TRBV19,TRBJ1-1,CASSITSGTSSEAFF,TGTGCCAGTAGTATAACATCCGGGACATCATCTGAAGCTTTCTTT
TRBD2,.,TRBV10-2,TRBJ2-1,CASRAGINEQFF,TGCGCCAGCCGAGCGGGGATTAATGAGCAGTTCTTC
TRBD1,few,TRBV29-1,TRBJ1-5,CSATGEGSQPQHF,TGCAGCGCAACAGGGGAGGGAAGTCAGCCCCAGCATTTT
.,.,TRBV27,TRBJ1-6,CASSLGRQLNSPLHF,TGTGCCAGCAGTTTAGGGAGACAGTTGAATTCACCCCTCCACTTT
.,.,TRBV5-1,TRBJ1-1,CASSLEQAYTEAFF,TGCGCCAGCAGCTTGGAACAGGCCTACACTGAAGCTTTCTTT
.,.,TRBV6-1,TRBJ1-3,CASSEAKFGNTIYF,TGTGCCAGCAGTGAGGCGAAGTTTGGAAACACCATATATTTT
TRBD1,.,TRBV28,TRBJ1-6,CASSHAGTGEVYNSPLHF,TGTGCCAGCAGTCACGCCGGGACAGGGGAGGTCTATAATTCACCCCTCCACTTT
.,.,TRBV5-1,TRBJ1-1,CASSLFRASNTEAFF,TGCGCCAGCAGCTTGTTCAGGGCCTCGAACACTGAAGCTTTCTTT
.,.,TRBV6-5,TRBJ1-6,CASSYWQGGSPLHF,TGTGCCAGCAGTTATTGGCAGGGAGGTTCACCCCTCCACTTT
.,.,TRBV28,TRBJ2-5,CASRWFRDQETQYF,TGTGCCAGCAGGTGGTTCCGGGACCAAGAGACCCAGTACTTC
.,.,TRBV28,TRBJ2-2,CASAQFLNTGELFF,TGTGCCAGCGCACAGTTTCTTAACACCGGGGAGCTGTTTTTT
.,.,TRBV10-3,TRBJ1-3,CAISESAGSGNTIYF,TGTGCCATCAGTGAGTCGGCGGGTTCTGGAAACACCATATATTTT
.,.,TRBV7-3,TRBJ2-3,CASSLDLEDTQYF,TGTGCCAGCAGCTTAGACCTAGAGGATACGCAGTATTTT
.,.,TRBV18,TRBJ2-1,CASSLKAENEQFF,TGTGCCAGCTCTCTTAAAGCGGAGAATGAGCAGTTCTTC
TRBD1,.,TRBV5-4,TRBJ1-4,CASSSLTGVNEKLFF,TGTGCCAGCAGCTCGCTGACAGGGGTGAATGAAAAACTGTTTTTT
TRBD1,.,TRBV13,TRBJ1-1,CASSWTGEVTEAFF,TGTGCCAGCAGCTGGACAGGGGAGGTCACTGAAGCTTTCTTT
.,.,TRBV10-1,TRBJ2-6,CASSESGTPSGRRNSGANVLTF,TGCGCCAGCAGTGAGTCCGGGACTCCTTCTGGTAGGCGCAACTCTGGGGCCAACGTCCTGACTTTC
.,.,TRBV4-1,TRBJ1-6,CASSQDTGHNNSPLHF,TGCGCCAGCAGCCAAGATACAGGGCACAATAATTCACCCCTCCACTTT
TRBD1,once,TRBV27,TRBJ1-2,CASSLGTGNNYGYTF,TGTGCCAGCAGTCTGGGGACAGGGAATAACTATGGCTACACCTTC
.,.,TRBV27,TRBJ2-2,CASSFDLSATGELFF,TGTGCCAGCAGTTTCGATCTATCGGCGACCGGGGAGCTGTTTTTT
.,.,TRBV6-5,TRBJ2-7,CASSYSSPPRDEQYF,TGTGCCAGCAGTTACTCGTCACCCCCGAGGGACGAGCAGTACTTC
.,.,TRBV5-6,TRBJ1-2,CASSLSRDTSATF,TGTGCCAGCAGCTTATCCCGGGACACCAGTGCAACCTTC
.,.,TRBV27,TRBJ1-2,CAGTKTGTITNYGYTF,TGTGCCGGCACTAAGACCGGGACAATTACAAACTATGGCTACACCTTC
.,.,TRBV11-2,TRBJ1-1,CASSLVGQPEAFF,TGTGCCAGCAGCTTAGTTGGGCAGCCTGAAGCTTTCTTT
.,.,TRBV19,TRBJ1-3,CATSVRWRTDSGNTIYF,TGTGCCACCAGCGTCCGATGGAGGACCGACTCTGGAAACACCATATATTTT